The source of this T cell receptor beta chain is a study of CD8 T cells in Susac syndrome. Study-wide results and caveats: The TCR sequencing and HLA analysis in the study involved a relatively small number of individuals, as the study acknowledged.

Concerning this clonotype: Its antigen is unknown. One junction end does not reproduce the germline sequence, and a read error may be involved.

While CD8+ and CD4+ T cells were isolated negatively, TEMRA cells were enriched by FACS. RNA amounts of roughly 0.45 to 1 ug underwent reverse transcription with random hexamers. TCRdb redid the calling of the immunoSEQ multiplex PCR reads with MiXCR, one entry per CDR3 protein. The sample holds 160,000 or so distinct CDR3 sequences, around 95% seen once. Sequencing input: CD8+ T cells from PBMCs. The sequence was collected from a human donor with multiple sclerosis.

The CDR3 reads CTTGRSPNYGYTF. CDR3 DNA: TGTACCACCGGGCGTTCCCCTAACTATGGCTACACCTTC. This chain links TRBV20-1 with TRBJ1-2; D gene uncertain. This CDR3 has 13 amino acids. Per germline, CDR1 DFQATT and CDR2 SNEGSKA (reference sequence).